The entry that follows covers one TCR beta chain sequence. J was trimmed by 2 bases and V by 5 bases; bases with no gene match: 2. The CDR3 is 14 residues long. From germline, CDR1 is SEHNR and CDR2 FQNEAQ (reference sequence). Method: immunoSEQ multiplex PCR; TCRdb's copy keeps in-frame clones and lacks some. This table has some 77,000 clones, around nine tenths appearing once. These data belong to a study of technical replicates of blood from a handful of donors. This sequence joins TRBV7-9 and TRBJ2-7; TRBD2 matches at 11 bases. The specimen sequenced was T cells isolated from PBMCs. The source of this sequence is a human donor in good health. The CDR3 sequence is CASSVSGRAYEQYF. The CDR3 DNA reads TGTGCCAGCAGCGTTAGCGGGAGGGCCTACGAGCAGTACTTC.